Following are 29 T cell receptor beta chains from one sample sequenced in a study of blood T cell repertoires in COVID-19. The protocol was immunoSEQ multiplex PCR, while the TCRdb copy is restricted to in-frame clones and leaves out a portion. This table holds about 200,000 clones, about 87% found once. The sample consisted of peripheral blood. These receptors originate from a man aged 55 to 70 who had recovered from COVID-19.

The gene calls are TRBV18 and TRBJ2-7; weak D call: TRBD1 (5 bases). Germline CDR1 is KGHSH and CDR2 is LQKENI. The CDR3 loop spans 14 amino acids. V gave up 3 bases and J gave up 0 bases, with 9 bases separating them. The CDR3 sequence: CASSPPDNSYEQYF. The CDR3 DNA reads TGTGCCAGCTCACCGCCGGACAACTCCTACGAGCAGTACTTC.

The chain links TRBV2 to TRBJ2-1; 7 bases line up with TRBD2. Germline values: CDR1 SNHLY, CDR2 FYNNEI. V trimming: 6 bases; J trimming: 1 base; junction bases outside the gene matches: 6. This CDR3 region has 15 residues. The CDR3 loop is CASRASGPSYNEQFF. Written as DNA, the CDR3 is TGTGCCAGCAGGGCTAGCGGACCGTCCTACAATGAGCAGTTCTTC.

The CDR3 DNA is TGTGCCAGCAGCTCCCGGGGGTATCAGCCCCAGCATTTT. Translating gives CASSSRGYQPQHF. This chain links TRBV7-8 with TRBJ1-5; possible D gene TRBD1, 5 bases. The V gene's germline CDR1 is SGHVS and CDR2 FQNEAQ. Deletions cut 4 bases from V and 5 bases from J, with 9 bases between. The CDR3 runs 13 residues.

This chain uses TRBV11-2 with TRBJ1-4; 7 positions agree with TRBD1. V lost 7 bases to trimming and J lost 3 bases; unmatched junction nucleotides: 11. Germline V CDR1 and CDR2: SGHAT, FQNNGV. This CDR3 spans 16 amino acids. CDR3 bases: TGTGCCAGCAACAGACTCCGACAGGGTGCTAATGAAAAACTGTTTTTT. Protein sequence: CASNRLRQGANEKLFF.

CDR3 amino acids: CATSRGGSPRGYTF. CDR3 nucleotides: TGTGCCACCAGCAGAGGGGGCAGTCCCAGAGGCTACACCTTC. The J gene is TRBJ1-2, the V gene TRBV15; tentative D call: TRBD1 (5 bases). The CDR3 extends over 14 amino acids. Germline V gene data show CDR1 as LNHNV and CDR2 as YYDKDF (reference sequence). The V end was cut by 1 base, the J end by 8 bases, with 14 bases between.

This chain uses TRBV6-6 with TRBJ2-5; the match to TRBD1 covers 7 bases. J lost 0 bases, V lost 7 bases, and 5 bases had no gene match. This CDR3 has 14 residues. Germline CDR1 and CDR2: MNHNY and SVGAGI (reference sequence). The CDR3 DNA is TGTGCCAGCAATTTTGACAGGGACCAAGAGACCCAGTACTTC. Its protein product is CASNFDRDQETQYF.

The chain links TRBV3-1 (or the pseudogene TRBV3-2) to TRBJ2-7, with unresolved D. The CDR3 consists of 12 residues. Trimming removed 3 bases at V and 3 bases at J, with 6 bases between. Per the germline V gene, CDR1 is LGHDT and CDR2 is YNNKEL (reference sequence). The CDR3 is CASSHGSYEQYF. The CDR3 DNA reads TGTGCCAGCAGCCATGGTAGCTACGAGCAGTACTTC.

The chain couples TRBV2 to TRBJ2-1; no reliable D call. This CDR3 comprises 14 residues. Germline loops: CDR1 SNHLY, CDR2 FYNNEI. V gave up 6 bases and J gave up 5 bases, with 14 bases separating them. CDR3 sequence (DNA): TGTGCCAGCAGGAAACTGTATAACCACAATGAGCAGTTCTTC. Protein sequence: CASRKLYNHNEQFF. Combining the CDR3 with reference TRBV2 and TRBJ2-1 gives the whole variable domain EPEVTQTPSHQVTQMGQEVILRCVPISNHLYFYWYRQILGQKVEFLVSFYNNEISEKSEIFDDQFSVERPDGSNFTLKIRSTKLEDSAMYFCASRKLYNHNEQFFGPGTRLTVL.

The V and J genes are TRBV15 and TRBJ1-2; no firm D call. The CDR3 length is 14 residues. Germline V CDR1 and CDR2: LNHNV, YYDKDF (reference sequence). Deletions cut 1 base from V and 0 bases from J, with 6 bases between. The CDR3 DNA is TGTGCCACCAGCAGAGGAGGGTCTAACTATGGCTACACCTTC. Its translation: CATSRGGSNYGYTF.

The CDR3, as DNA: TGTGCCAGCAGCCAGCCCCAGGGGACTAATGAAAAACTGTTTTTT. Its translation is CASSQPQGTNEKLFF. The gene calls are TRBV4-2 and TRBJ1-4, with TRBD1 as a possible D gene (6 bases). There are 15 residues in the CDR3. V was pared by 3 bases and J by 2 bases, with 10 bases between. CDR1 is LGHNA, CDR2 YNFKEQ, per germline.

The chain combines TRBV2 with TRBJ2-1; TRBD2 aligns across 16 bases. Trimming cost V 1 base and J 12 bases; bases outside gene matches: 3. CDR3 length equals 15 residues. In germline, CDR1 is SNHLY, CDR2 FYNNEI. The CDR3 spells CASSEVGLAGGPQFF. DNA of the CDR3: TGTGCCAGCAGTGAAGTGGGACTAGCGGGAGGGCCGCAGTTCTTC.

V gene TRBV11-2 combines with J gene TRBJ1-2; D is unclear. This CDR3 comprises 12 residues. Trimming took off 3 bases at V and 5 bases at J, with 7 bases between the two ends. The germline gives CDR1 SGHAT, CDR2 FQNNGV. The CDR3 sequence is CASSFLLYGYTF. DNA of the CDR3: TGTGCCAGCAGCTTTCTTCTTTATGGCTACACCTTC.

The chain is built from TRBV7-8 and TRBJ1-5; TRBD1 matches at 12 bases. Germline V gives CDR1 SGHVS, CDR2 FQNEAQ. This CDR3 region has 18 residues. The ends lost 5 bases at V and 2 bases at J; junction bases unmatched: 10. DNA of the CDR3: TGTGCCAGCAGCCCCCTTGGGACAGGGGGCGCGGGCAATCAGCCCCAGCATTTT. Amino acids: CASSPLGTGGAGNQPQHF.

J is TRBJ1-2 and V is TRBV6-5, with a weak D call TRBD1 (5 bases). Germline V gives CDR1 MNHEY, CDR2 SVGAGI. The CDR3 loop spans 11 amino acids. The V end lost 7 bases, the J end lost 3 bases, and 6 bases lay between the germline ends. The CDR3 bases are TGTGCCAGCAAACAGGACTATGGCTACACCTTC. Its translation: CASKQDYGYTF.

This chain links TRBV2 with TRBJ2-1, with D maybe TRBD2 (5 bases). The CDR3 loop spans 16 amino acids. CDR1 is SNHLY and CDR2 is FYNNEI in the germline V gene. Trimming removed 0 bases from V and 2 bases from J, with 11 bases in between. CDR3 amino acids: CASSEALPGAYNEQFF. CDR3 DNA: TGTGCCAGCAGTGAAGCGCTTCCCGGGGCCTACAATGAGCAGTTCTTC.

The DNA for the CDR3 is TGTGCCAGCAGTTTATCTAGTCAGCCCCAGCATTTT. Protein sequence: CASSLSSQPQHF. The rearrangement joins TRBV28 to TRBJ1-5; D not certain. V lost 1 base and J lost 6, with 4 bases in between. CDR3 size: 12 residues. Per the germline V gene, CDR1 is MDHEN and CDR2 is SYDVKM.

This clone was counted only a few times. This chain links TRBV3-1 (or the pseudogene TRBV3-2) with TRBJ1-1, with D possibly being TRBD1 (5 bases). The CDR3 length is 13 residues. V shed 4 bases and J shed 2 bases, with 8 bases lying between them. CDR1 LGHDT and CDR2 YNNKEL come from the germline V gene (reference sequence). This CDR3 is CASSPRVNTEAFF. The DNA of the CDR3 is TGTGCCAGCAGCCCCAGGGTCAACACTGAAGCTTTCTTT.

The genes are TRBV5-1 and TRBJ1-1, with TRBD1 matching 10 bases. With V trimmed by 7 bases and J by 6 bases, 12 bases remained unmatched. The CDR3 spans 15 residues. The germline V gene encodes CDR1 SGHRS and CDR2 YFSETQ. The CDR3 region is CASSLGGQGTSEAFF. The CDR3 bases are TGCGCCAGCTCCCTGGGGGGACAGGGGACTTCTGAAGCTTTCTTT.

This clone was seen just once. V gene TRBV5-8 combines with J gene TRBJ1-1; no clear D. Trimming took off 1 base at V and 0 bases at J, with 4 bases between the two ends. CDR3 length equals 13 residues. Germline V CDR1 and CDR2: SGHTS, YDEGEE. CDR3 protein: CASSLQMNTEAFF. Here the CDR3 DNA reads TGTGCCAGCAGCTTGCAAATGAACACTGAAGCTTTCTTT.

The V call is TRBV3-1 (or the pseudogene TRBV3-2), the J call TRBJ1-1; TRBD1 might be the D (5 bases). The V gene's germline CDR1 is LGHDT and CDR2 YNNKEL (reference sequence). The CDR3 length is 15 residues. Trimming pared 3 bases from V and 3 bases from J, leaving 14 bases between. The CDR3 DNA is TGTGCCAGCAGCCAGTCGGCGGGGGGATACACTGAAGCTTTCTTT. Its protein is CASSQSAGGYTEAFF.

CDR3 nucleotide sequence: TGCGCCAGCAGTGAGGTAGGACAGGGGAACACCGGGGAGCTGTTTTTT. The encoded protein is CASSEVGQGNTGELFF. The chain carries TRBV10-2 and TRBJ2-2; TRBD1 agrees at 8 bases. After removal of 2 bases from V and 1 base from J, the junction contained 3 bases not matched to a gene. CDR1 and CDR2 (germline): WSHSY, SAAADI. The CDR3 loop spans 16 amino acids.

The chain joins TRBV9 to TRBJ2-5; the match to TRBD1 covers 9 bases. After removal of 4 bases from V and 0 bases from J, the junction contained 10 bases not matched to a gene. Germline lookup yields CDR1 SGDLS and CDR2 YYNGEE. The CDR3 consists of 17 residues. The CDR3 here is CASSLAGQGRHQETQYF. For the CDR3, the DNA is TGTGCCAGCAGCCTGGCTGGACAGGGGCGGCACCAAGAGACCCAGTACTTC.

This clone has a handful of counts. The chain is built from TRBV5-4 and TRBJ2-7; 8 bases agree with TRBD2. Germline CDR1 reads SGHNT; CDR2 reads YYREEE (reference sequence). The length of the CDR3 is 15 residues. Trimming removed 4 bases from V and 2 bases from J; junction bases left unmatched: 8. In nucleotides, the CDR3 is TGTGCCAGCAGCCCGCGAGCGGGAGACCCCTACGAGCAGTACTTC. Amino acids: CASSPRAGDPYEQYF.

The CDR3 DNA reads as TGTGCCAGTGGGGCCAGGGGCTCCTACGAGCAGTACTTC. Its translation: CASGARGSYEQYF. The gene calls are TRBV19 and TRBJ2-7; a weak D match, TRBD1 (6 bases). This CDR3 has 13 residues. Germline assignment: CDR1 LNHDA and CDR2 SQIVND (reference sequence). V dropped 8 bases and J dropped 0 bases, with 11 bases sitting between them.

The chain joins TRBV5-6 to TRBJ2-7; no clear D gene. Deletions cut 2 bases from V and 3 bases from J, with 9 bases between. This CDR3 contains 13 residues. Germline values: CDR1 SGHDT, CDR2 YYEEEE. The CDR3 spells CASSFSYFYEQYF. As DNA, the CDR3 is TGTGCCAGCAGCTTTAGCTATTTCTACGAGCAGTACTTC.

The rearrangement uses TRBV18 and TRBJ1-1, with 7 nucleotides matching TRBD1. CDR1 and CDR2 from the germline V gene are KGHSH and LQKENI. Trimming cost V 6 bases and J 4 bases; bases outside gene matches: 8. The CDR3 spans 14 residues. As DNA, the CDR3 is TGTGCCAGCTCCCGCGACAGGGAGGCCACTGAAGCTTTCTTT. Translating it yields CASSRDREATEAFF.

The CDR3 DNA reads TGTGCCGCAGGACTAGTTACCGGGGAGCTGTTTTTT. Its translation is CAAGLVTGELFF. The chain employs TRBV10-3 and TRBJ2-2; 7 bases line up with TRBD2. Germline V gives CDR1 ENHRY, CDR2 SYGVKD. The CDR3 length is 12 residues. The V and J ends lost 11 bases and 5 bases, in that order; junction bases with no gene match: 5.

This chain links TRBV28 with TRBJ2-1; 11 positions agree with TRBD2. Trimming cost V 5 bases and J 4 bases; bases outside gene matches: 7. CDR1 is MDHEN and CDR2 is SYDVKM in the germline V gene. The CDR3 sequence is 16 residues long. The CDR3 sequence: CASSAIAGGKYNEQFF. The CDR3 DNA is TGTGCCAGCAGTGCGATAGCGGGAGGGAAGTACAATGAGCAGTTCTTC.

The chain has TRBV30 and TRBJ2-6; D is perhaps TRBD2 (6 bases). Germline V gene sequence: CDR1 GTSNPN, CDR2 SVGIG (reference sequence). Trimming left V 4 bases short and J 3 bases short, with 13 bases between. This CDR3 has 15 residues. This chain's CDR3 is CAWMEVGGGANVLTF. In nucleotides, the CDR3 is TGTGCCTGGATGGAGGTGGGAGGTGGGGCCAACGTCCTGACTTTC.